This TCR beta chain came from a study of CD8 T cells in ankylosing spondylitis. General study findings and limits: One TCR beta motif, made up of under ten highly homologous variants, appeared characteristic of ankylosing spondylitis blood.

With V trimmed by 4 bases and J by 7 bases, 7 bases remained unmatched. CDR1 is SEHNR, CDR2 FQNEAQ, per germline (reference sequence). The CDR3 has 15 amino acids. A remark on this clonotype: The antigen remains unidentified.

In TCRdb, the 5' RACE reads were re-called with MiXCR into one record per CDR3 protein. The repertoire includes a few hundred thousand distinct CDR3 sequences, approximately 20% of them detected once, and about 16% sits in the top ten. The specimen sequenced was blood, either unsorted or a sorted T cell fraction (not recorded which). The chain is built from TRBV7-9 and TRBJ1-6; 7 bases agree with TRBD1. This sequence was found in a male donor with ankylosing spondylitis. The CDR3 reads CASSSAQGRNSPLHF. The CDR3, as DNA: TGTGCCAGCAGCTCCGCACAGGGGAGGAATTCACCCCTCCACTTT.